This TCR beta chain was identified in a study of OX40 agonist ivuxolimab in advanced cancers. Background on the study: People in dose escalation had one of these cancers: hepatocellular carcinoma, melanoma, renal cell or head and neck cancer. Of the patients, three showed partial responses, one with hepatocellular carcinoma and two with cutaneous melanoma.

Data came from immunoSEQ multiplex PCR; TCRdb stores just in-frame clones and leaves some out. This sample has tens of thousands of clones, with approximately 91% found just once. The germline CDR1 and CDR2 sequences are WNHNN and SYGVQD (reference sequence). V gave up 8 bases and J gave up 0 bases, with 11 bases separating them. This CDR3 is 14 amino acids long. The sequenced sample was CD4+ or CD8+ T cells sorted from blood, obtained in a trial of the OX40 agonist ivuxolimab. The chain is built from TRBV10-1 and TRBJ1-5, with D possibly being TRBD1 (5 bases). The origin of this receptor is an adult with an advanced solid tumor such as melanoma, head and neck, liver or kidney cancer. For the CDR3, the DNA is TGCGCCAGCTCTGGGGGTTATAGCAATCAGCCCCAGCATTTT. Its protein product is CASSGGYSNQPQHF.